A selection of T cell receptor beta chains follows, all from one sample in a study of blood T cell repertoires in COVID-19. The repertoire was sequenced with immunoSEQ multiplex PCR; TCRdb's copy has only in-frame clones and lacks some. Of about 170,000 clones in the sample, roughly 91% were seen once. The sequenced sample was peripheral blood. The receptors stem from a man between 18 and 35 years old with COVID-19, enrolled during active disease. CDR3s include the opening cysteine and the closing phenylalanine or tryptophan. The D gene is left open where the match is weak. Not every row has a clone size; where given, it reads once, few, many or a size class.

>TRBV5-1|-|-|TRBJ2-5
TGCGCCAGCAGCTCCGCCGGGACACCAAGGGAGACCCAGTACTTC
CASSSAGTPRETQYF
>TRBV6-1|once|TRBD1|TRBJ2-5
TGTGCCAGCAGTGAAGCGACAGGGGGTTTGAGGGAGACCCAGTACTTC
CASSEATGGLRETQYF
>TRBV5-6|once|-|TRBJ1-2
TGTGCCAGCAGCCAAGGAGGTGGTGGCTATGGCTACACCTTC
CASSQGGGGYGYTF
>TRBV11-2|-|-|TRBJ2-7
TGTGCCAGCAGCTCGAACTCTGGACAGAGGCGTTACGAGCAGTACTTC
CASSSNSGQRRYEQYF
>TRBV7-2|-|-|TRBJ1-2
TGTGCCAGCAGCAGTCAGACAGGCACCTTCGGGACTAACTATGGCTACACCTTC
CASSSQTGTFGTNYGYTF
>TRBV5-1|-|-|TRBJ2-3
TGCGCCAGCAGCTTGGTAAGACAGGGAGGAATTAGCACAGATACGCAGTATTTT
CASSLVRQGGISTDTQYF
>TRBV7-8|-|-|TRBJ2-7
TGTGCCAGCAGCTTACCCGGGAGCTACGAGCAGTACTTC
CASSLPGSYEQYF
>TRBV28|-|-|TRBJ2-1
TGTGCCAGCAGTTTACCTCTGAGCAATGAGCAGTTCTTC
CASSLPLSNEQFF
>TRBV27|-|TRBD1|TRBJ1-1
TGTGCCAGCGGGACAGGGTACACTGAAGCTTTCTTT
CASGTGYTEAFF
>TRBV5-4|-|-|TRBJ1-5
TGTGCCAGCAGCTTGGACAGAAATCAGCCCCAGCATTTT
CASSLDRNQPQHF
>TRBV27|-|TRBD1|TRBJ2-7
TGTGCCAGCAGTCCCCGGGACAGGGGGCCCTCCAAGCAGTACTTC
CASSPRDRGPSKQYF
>TRBV28|-|TRBD1|TRBJ2-1
TGTGCCAGCAGCCGGGACAGTTACAATGAGCAGTTCTTC
CASSRDSYNEQFF
>TRBV30|-|TRBD1|TRBJ1-2
TGTGCCTGGAGTGTTCTCCAGGGGGCGCTTGGCTACACCTTC
CAWSVLQGALGYTF
>TRBV19|-|-|TRBJ1-2
TGTGCCACCGAACTAGGAGGCTACACCTTC
CATELGGYTF
>TRBV5-4|-|-|TRBJ2-3
TGTGCCAGCAGCTTCCGTACTGGCACAGATACGCAGTATTTT
CASSFRTGTDTQYF
>TRBV10-3|-|-|TRBJ1-1
TGTGCCATCAGTGAGGACCCGGGCACTGAAGCTTTCTTT
CAISEDPGTEAFF
>TRBV28|-|-|TRBJ1-5
TGTGCCAGCAGTTTATCGAGCCTAAATCAGCCCCAGCATTTT
CASSLSSLNQPQHF
>TRBV19|-|TRBD1|TRBJ2-7
TGTGCCAGTAGTCTTCCAGGGGGTCACTACGAGCAGTACTTC
CASSLPGGHYEQYF
>TRBV10-1|-|TRBD2|TRBJ2-1
TGCGCCAGCAGTGACATTCGGGGAGCGGGATTTTTGCATGAGCAGTTCTTC
CASSDIRGAGFLHEQFF
>TRBV4-2|-|-|TRBJ1-2
TGTGCCAGCAGCCCCCCGGGAGGAGGCTACACCTTC
CASSPPGGGYTF
>TRBV28|-|-|TRBJ1-5
TGTGCCAGCAGTTTCAGAGGAAGCAATCAGCCCCAGCATTTT
CASSFRGSNQPQHF
>TRBV28|-|-|TRBJ2-2
TGTGCCAGCAGTTCAAGACGGAGCCCATACACCGGGGAGCTGTTTTTT
CASSSRRSPYTGELFF
>TRBV11-2|-|TRBD2|TRBJ2-7
TGTGCCAGCAGCTTACGAAGGGAGGGCCGTACCTACGAGCAGTACTTC
CASSLRREGRTYEQYF
>TRBV5-4|-|-|TRBJ2-2
TGTGCCAGCAGCTCCGGCCGCGGCACCGGGGAGCTGTTTTTT
CASSSGRGTGELFF
>TRBV5-1|-|TRBD1|TRBJ2-1
TGCGCCAGCAGCTTGGAACAGGGGGCTCGTTACAATGAGCAGTTCTTC
CASSLEQGARYNEQFF
>TRBV27|-|-|TRBJ2-1
TGTGCCAGCAGTTCCCCGTTTAGCGAATATGAGCAGTTCTTC
CASSSPFSEYEQFF
>TRBV7-9|-|TRBD1|TRBJ1-2
TGTGCCAGCAGCCCTAGAGGGGGGGACAGGTTAAGTTATGGCTACACCTTC
CASSPRGGDRLSYGYTF
>TRBV11-2|-|TRBD1|TRBJ1-1
TGTGCCAGCAGGACCGGGACAGCAAGCTTAGAAGCTTTCTTT
CASRTGTASLEAFF
>TRBV5-1|-|-|TRBJ2-7
TGCGCCAGCAGCTTAGATCCAGCGGAAGCCTACGAGCAGTACTTC
CASSLDPAEAYEQYF
>TRBV6-5|-|TRBD2|TRBJ2-7
TGTGCCAGCAGTTCTCGTCATAGCGGGAGGTATTACGAGCAGTACTTC
CASSSRHSGRYYEQYF
>TRBV6-1|-|-|TRBJ2-3
TGTGCCAGCAGTGAAGCGATTCCCCTTGGGGGGAGTACTGGTACGCAGTATTTT
CASSEAIPLGGSTGTQYF
>TRBV7-9|-|TRBD1|TRBJ2-1
TGTGCCAGCAGCTTGGACAGGGGGCCCTACAATGAGCAGTTCTTC
CASSLDRGPYNEQFF
>TRBV7-2|-|TRBD1|TRBJ2-5
TGTGCCAGCAGCTCAGGACAGGGGGCAGTTGAGACCCAGTACTTC
CASSSGQGAVETQYF
>TRBV5-5|-|-|TRBJ2-7
TGTGCCAGCAGCTTGGGACAGGCTGCCCGCGAGCAGTACTTC
CASSLGQAAREQYF